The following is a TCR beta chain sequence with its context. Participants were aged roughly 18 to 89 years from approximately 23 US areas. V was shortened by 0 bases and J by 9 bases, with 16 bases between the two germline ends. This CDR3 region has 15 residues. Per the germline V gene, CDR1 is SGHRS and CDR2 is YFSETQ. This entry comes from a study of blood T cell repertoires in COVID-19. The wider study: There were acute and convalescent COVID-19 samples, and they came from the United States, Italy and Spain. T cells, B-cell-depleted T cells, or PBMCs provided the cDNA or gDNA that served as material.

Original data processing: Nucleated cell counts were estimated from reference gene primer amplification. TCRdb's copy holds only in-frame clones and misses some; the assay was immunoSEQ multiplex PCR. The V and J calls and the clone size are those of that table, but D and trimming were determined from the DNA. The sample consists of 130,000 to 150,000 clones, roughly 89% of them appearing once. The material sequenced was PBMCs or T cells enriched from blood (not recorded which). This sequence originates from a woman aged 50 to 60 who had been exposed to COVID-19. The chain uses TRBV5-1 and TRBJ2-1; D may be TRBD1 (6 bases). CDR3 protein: CASSLALGQGTEQFF. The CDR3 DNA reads TGCGCCAGCAGCTTGGCCCTCGGCCAGGGGACTGAGCAGTTCTTC. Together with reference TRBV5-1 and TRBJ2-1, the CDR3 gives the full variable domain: KAGVTQTPRYLIKTRGQQVTLSCSPISGHRSVSWYQQTPGQGLQFLFEYFSETQRNKGNFPGRFSGRQFSNSRSEMNVSTLELGDSALYLCASSLALGQGTEQFFGPGTRLTVL.